The 16 T cell receptor beta chains below come from one sample, sequenced in a study of blood T cell repertoires in COVID-19. The assay was immunoSEQ multiplex PCR, and TCRdb's table has in-frame clones only and misses some. The sample shows about 200,000 clones, about 85% of them seen only once. The sample consisted of PBMCs or T cells enriched from blood (not recorded which). These receptors all come from a middle-aged man who had recovered from COVID-19.

V is TRBV4-1 and J is TRBJ2-5; D ambiguous. V lost 2 bases and J lost 2, with 9 bases in between. Germline assignment: CDR1 MGHRA and CDR2 YSYEKL. The CDR3 extends over 14 amino acids. The CDR3 DNA is TGCGCCAGCAGCCAAAATCTAAATCAAGAGACCCAGTACTTC. Residues: CASSQNLNQETQYF.

This clone was seen a handful of times. V is TRBV10-1 and J is TRBJ2-7, with D possibly being TRBD2 (5 bases). Germline V CDR1 and CDR2: WNHNN, SYGVQD (reference sequence). The CDR3 length is 13 residues. Trimming took off 8 bases at V and 2 bases at J, with 13 bases between the two ends. The CDR3 region is CASSPTKTYEQYF. In DNA form, the CDR3 reads TGCGCCAGCTCTCCGACTAAAACCTACGAGCAGTACTTC.

In its sample, this clone was seen once. This sequence joins TRBV24-1 and TRBJ2-7; D possibly corresponds to TRBD1 (5 bases). The CDR3 is 15 residues long. The ends were cut back, 7 bases at V and 6 bases at J, with 21 bases in the middle. Germline V lookup: CDR1 KGHDR, CDR2 SFDVKD. CDR3 nucleotide sequence: TGTGCCACCAGCCCCCGGCGACCTACAAGGGGCGAGCAGTACTTC. The encoded protein is CATSPRRPTRGEQYF.

The rearrangement links TRBV5-6 to TRBJ1-1, with D perhaps TRBD1 (5 bases). The CDR3 is made up of 16 amino acids. Germline V gives CDR1 SGHDT, CDR2 YYEEEE. Trimming cost V 0 bases and J 0 bases, with 12 bases left between them. The CDR3 protein is CASSLEGQGVNTEAFF. In DNA, the CDR3 is TGTGCCAGCAGCTTGGAGGGGCAGGGCGTGAACACTGAAGCTTTCTTT.

The V call is TRBV4-2, the J call TRBJ2-6; TRBD1 agrees at 8 bases. V lost 2 bases, J lost 2 bases, and 8 bases stayed unmatched. Germline V CDR1 and CDR2: LGHNA, YNFKEQ. This CDR3 comprises 18 residues. CDR3 DNA: TGTGCCAGCAGCCAATCACACACACAGGGGGCTGGGGCCAACGTCCTGACTTTC. Protein: CASSQSHTQGAGANVLTF.

This clone was seen at least ten times. The chain joins TRBV6-2 or TRBV6-3 to TRBJ2-1, with D possibly TRBD1 on 6 matching bases. The CDR3 runs to 15 residues. CDR1 is MNHEY, CDR2 SVGEGT, per germline. V was clipped by 0 bases and J by 0 bases, with 6 bases between them. The DNA for the CDR3 is TGTGCCAGCAGTTACTCAGGGGGCTCCTACAATGAGCAGTTCTTC. It translates to CASSYSGGSYNEQFF.

This clone occurred once. The chain is built from TRBV5-4 and TRBJ2-6, with D possibly TRBD1 on 5 matching bases. V dropped 4 bases and J dropped 0 bases, with 17 bases sitting between them. Germline-derived CDR1 and CDR2 are SGHNT and YYREEE (reference sequence). The CDR3 extends over 18 amino acids. The CDR3 loop reads CASSGSTAPSSGANVLTF. Here the CDR3 DNA reads TGTGCCAGCAGCGGTTCGACAGCCCCGAGCTCTGGGGCCAACGTCCTGACTTTC. Complete variable domain (other parts from reference TRBV5-4 and TRBJ2-6): ETGVTQSPTHLIKTRGQQVTLRCSSQSGHNTVSWYQQALGQGPQFIFQYYREEENGRGNFPPRFSGLQFPNYSSELNVNALELDDSALYLCASSGSTAPSSGANVLTFGAGSRLTVL.

With regard to this clone: A single base is all that separates this from a far larger clone, so a read error is likely. This chain uses TRBV5-6 with TRBJ2-3, with TRBD2 matching 9 bases. Germline trimming cut 1 base from V and 0 bases from J; bases unmatched to any gene: 0. The CDR3 is made up of 15 amino acids. Germline CDR1 is SGHDT and CDR2 is YYEEEE. Here the CDR3 reads CASSLTSGSTDTQYF. The CDR3 DNA follows: TGTGCCAGCAGCTTGACTAGCGGGAGCACAGATACGCAGTATTTT. The complete variable domain, with remaining parts taken from reference TRBV5-6 and TRBJ2-3, reads DAGVTQSPTHLIKTRGQQVTLRCSPKSGHDTVSWYQQALGQGPQFIFQYYEEEERQRGNFPDRFSGHQFPNYSSELNVNALLLGDSALYLCASSLTSGSTDTQYFGPGTRLTVL.

This clone turned up a few times. The chain joins TRBV24-1 to TRBJ2-1, with TRBD2 identical over 12 bases. The ends lost 3 bases at V and 9 bases at J; junction bases unmatched: 5. The CDR3 is made up of 15 amino acids. Germline assignment: CDR1 KGHDR and CDR2 SFDVKD. The chain's CDR3 is CATSDVGLAGSEQFF. The CDR3 nucleotides read TGTGCCACCAGTGATGTGGGACTAGCGGGTAGTGAGCAGTTCTTC.

The chain has TRBV7-8 and TRBJ2-5, with 11 bases aligning to TRBD2. The CDR3 sequence is 18 residues long. J gave up 9 bases and V 4 bases, and 19 bases lay outside the gene matches. The V gene's germline CDR1 is SGHVS and CDR2 FQNEAQ. As DNA, the CDR3 is TGTGCCAGCAGCTCAATGGGAGTAGCGGGAGGGCCCACCCGGGCCCAGTACTTC. Protein product: CASSSMGVAGGPTRAQYF.

The chain joins TRBV7-9 to TRBJ2-6; maybe TRBD2 (5 bases). The V and J ends lost 6 bases and 4 bases respectively, with 10 bases between them. CDR1 is SEHNR, CDR2 FQNEAQ, per germline (reference sequence). This CDR3 region has 14 residues. The CDR3, as DNA: TGTGCCAGCAGTTTTTGGGAGGGGGCCAACGTCCTGACTTTC. Translating it yields CASSFWEGANVLTF.

The rearrangement joins TRBV7-9 to TRBJ1-3; D is unresolved. Trimming took 2 bases from V and 3 from J, leaving 11 bases between them. Germline loops: CDR1 SEHNR, CDR2 FQNEAQ (reference sequence). This CDR3 is built from 15 residues. The CDR3 nucleotides read TGTGCCAGCAGCTTAAAAGGGAGTGGTGGAAACACCATATATTTT. This translates into CASSLKGSGGNTIYF.

In its sample, this clone was seen a few times. The chain employs TRBV9 and TRBJ2-1; TRBD1 matches 7 bases. The CDR3 extends over 16 amino acids. Germline assignment: CDR1 SGDLS and CDR2 YYNGEE. With V trimmed by 4 bases and J by 2 bases, 9 bases remained unmatched. CDR3 sequence (DNA): TGTGCCAGCAGCTCAGGGAGACAGGGACCCTACAATGAGCAGTTCTTC. Protein sequence: CASSSGRQGPYNEQFF. The full variable domain, in which reference TRBV9 and TRBJ2-1 provide the parts outside the CDR3, is DSGVTQTPKHLITATGQRVTLRCSPRSGDLSVYWYQQSLDQGLQFLIQYYNGEERAKGNILERFSAQQFPDLHSELNLSSLELGDSALYFCASSSGRQGPYNEQFFGPGTRLTVL.

The chain couples TRBV30 to TRBJ2-5; 11 bases are a match to TRBD2. Germline assignment: CDR1 GTSNPN and CDR2 SVGIG (reference sequence). The trim removed 2 bases at V and 4 bases at J, leaving 3 bases unmatched. The length of the CDR3 is 14 residues. The CDR3 region has the DNA TGTGCCTGGAGTATTACTAGCGGGAGAGAGACCCAGTACTTC. It codes for CAWSITSGRETQYF.

The chain couples TRBV30 to TRBJ2-7, with 7 bases lining up with TRBD1. The ends lost 3 bases at V and 0 bases at J; junction bases unmatched: 8. The CDR3 contains 15 residues. Germline lookup yields CDR1 GTSNPN and CDR2 SVGIG (reference sequence). The CDR3 here is CAWSRQGYVSYEQYF. For the CDR3, the DNA is TGTGCCTGGAGCAGACAGGGTTACGTCTCCTACGAGCAGTACTTC. Full variable domain (missing parts from reference TRBV30 and TRBJ2-7): SQTIHQWPATLVQPVGSPLSLECTVEGTSNPNLYWYRQAAGRGLQLLFYSVGIGQISSEVPQNLSASRPQDRQFILSSKKLLLSDSGFYLCAWSRQGYVSYEQYFGPGTRLTVT.

The chain uses TRBV7-6 and TRBJ1-2; perhaps TRBD1 as D (6 bases). The ends were cut back, 1 base at V and 6 bases at J, with 12 bases in the middle. There are 14 residues in the CDR3. The germline CDR1 and CDR2 sequences are SGHVS and FNYEAQ. CDR3 region: CASSLVGASDGYTF. The CDR3 DNA sequence: TGTGCCAGCAGCTTAGTGGGGGCATCAGATGGCTACACCTTC. The whole variable domain, filled in from reference TRBV7-6 and TRBJ1-2, reads GAGVSQSPRYKVTKRGQDVALRCDPISGHVSLYWYRQALGQGPEFLTYFNYEAQQDKSGLPNDRFSAERPEGSISTLTIQRTEQRDSAMYRCASSLVGASDGYTFGSGTRLTVV.